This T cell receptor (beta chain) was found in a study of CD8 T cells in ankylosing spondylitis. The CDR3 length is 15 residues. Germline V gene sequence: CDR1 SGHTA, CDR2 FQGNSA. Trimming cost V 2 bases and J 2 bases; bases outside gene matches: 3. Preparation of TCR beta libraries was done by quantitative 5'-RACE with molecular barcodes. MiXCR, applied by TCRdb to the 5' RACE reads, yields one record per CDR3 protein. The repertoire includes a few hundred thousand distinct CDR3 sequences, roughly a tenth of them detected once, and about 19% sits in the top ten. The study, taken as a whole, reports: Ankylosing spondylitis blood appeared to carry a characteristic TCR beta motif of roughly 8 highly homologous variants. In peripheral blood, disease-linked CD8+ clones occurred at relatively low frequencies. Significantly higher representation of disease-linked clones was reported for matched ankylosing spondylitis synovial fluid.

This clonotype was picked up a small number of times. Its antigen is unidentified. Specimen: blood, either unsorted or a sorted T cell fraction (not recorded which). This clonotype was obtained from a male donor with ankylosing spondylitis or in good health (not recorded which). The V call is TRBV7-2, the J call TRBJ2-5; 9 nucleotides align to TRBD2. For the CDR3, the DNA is TGTGCCAGCAGCTTACAGCGGGGGGATCAAGAGACCCAGTACTTC. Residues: CASSLQRGDQETQYF. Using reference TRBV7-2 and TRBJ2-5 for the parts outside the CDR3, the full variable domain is GAGVSQSPSNKVTEKGKDVELRCDPISGHTALYWYRQSLGQGLEFLIYFQGNSAPDKSGLPSDRFSAERTGGSVSTLTIQRTQQEDSAVYLCASSLQRGDQETQYFGPGTRLLVL.